Included here is one TCR beta chain sequence, with context. The data stem from a study of blood T cell repertoires in COVID-19. The wider study: Some COVID-19 samples were acute and others convalescent; all came from the United States, Italy and Spain. Sources were T cells, B-cell-depleted T cells, or PBMCs; the material itself was cDNA or gDNA.

Authors' processing steps: Nucleated cell counts were estimated from reference gene primer amplification. Profiled with immunoSEQ multiplex PCR; TCRdb holds only in-frame clones, not every one. V, J and clone size reflect that table, while D and trimming were determined from the DNA. The sample records about 210,000 clones, roughly 90% being singletons. Germline V CDR1 and CDR2: SGHTA, FQGNSA. The CDR3 is made up of 16 amino acids. The ends were cut back, 0 bases at V and 0 bases at J, with 9 bases in the middle. Sequencing used peripheral blood. This TCR was recovered from a middle-aged woman with acute or convalescent COVID-19. The chain links TRBV7-2 to TRBJ2-1; tentatively, D is TRBD1 (6 bases). As DNA, the CDR3 is TGTGCCAGCAGCTTAGCCGGACAGCCCTCCTACAATGAGCAGTTCTTC. It is translated as CASSLAGQPSYNEQFF.